This T cell receptor beta chain emerged from a study of regulatory T cells in long-lasting Graves disease. Study-level background: To qualify as persistent, Graves' disease required over 5 years of antithyroid drugs with positive TSH receptor antibodies. Study results and caveats: Persistent disease was associated with favored TRBV28 usage and with favored use of TRBJ1-2 and TRBJ2-5.

Time point given: persistent/refractory GD, antithyroid drugs over 5 years with positive TRAb. TCR sequences were obtained from RNA taken from PBMCs. There are 19 residues in the CDR3. CDR1 and CDR2 (germline): MNHEY, SVGEGT. J was trimmed by 2 bases and V by 5 bases; bases with no gene match: 18. Construction of the TCR beta libraries employed iRepertoire HTBI primers in conjunction with Arm-PCR of CDR3 regions. From the multiplex PCR reads, TCRdb called clonotypes with MiXCR, one entry per CDR3 protein. The data show approximately 380,000 distinct CDR3 sequences, around 21% seen once. This clonotype was seen many times. Its antigen is unidentified.

The TCR comes from a female donor with Graves disease. The chain has TRBV6-2 or TRBV6-3 and TRBJ2-7; 10 bases line up with TRBD1. The source material was peripheral blood mononuclear cells (PBMCs), sampled when the disease was refractory, from a patient treated with antithyroid drugs. CDR3 in amino acids: CASSKPDPFGTGAPYEQYF. Here the CDR3 DNA reads TGTGCCAGCAGTAAACCGGATCCGTTCGGGACAGGGGCTCCCTACGAGCAGTACTTC.